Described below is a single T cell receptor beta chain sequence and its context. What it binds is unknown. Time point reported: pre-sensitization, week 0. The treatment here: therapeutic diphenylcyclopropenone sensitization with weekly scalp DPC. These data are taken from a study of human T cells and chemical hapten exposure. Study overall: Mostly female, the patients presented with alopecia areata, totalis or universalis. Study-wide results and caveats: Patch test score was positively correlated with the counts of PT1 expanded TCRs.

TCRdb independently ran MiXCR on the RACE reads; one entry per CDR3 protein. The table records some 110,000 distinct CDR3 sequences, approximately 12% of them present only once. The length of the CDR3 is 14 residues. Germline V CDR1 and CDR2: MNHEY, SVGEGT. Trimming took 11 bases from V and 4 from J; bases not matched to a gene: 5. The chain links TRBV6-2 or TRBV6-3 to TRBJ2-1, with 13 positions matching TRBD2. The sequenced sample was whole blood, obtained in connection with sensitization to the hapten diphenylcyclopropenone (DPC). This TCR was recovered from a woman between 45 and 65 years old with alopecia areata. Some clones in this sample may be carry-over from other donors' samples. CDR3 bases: TGTGCCGTCCGACTAGCGGGGGGATACAATGAGCAGTTCTTC. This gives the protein CAVRLAGGYNEQFF.